The T cell receptor (beta chain) under discussion was sequenced for a study of regulatory T cells in long-lasting Graves disease. Study-wide results and caveats: Persistent cases favored TRBV28, TRBJ1-2 and TRBJ2-5. The sample size was small, and this may have reduced accuracy.

Through Arm-PCR of CDR3 regions and iRepertoire HTBI primers, TCR beta libraries were built. TCRdb re-analysed the multiplex PCR reads in MiXCR, keeping a single row per CDR3 protein. This table holds roughly 360,000 distinct CDR3 sequences, around 11% found once. Regarding time point: newly diagnosed GD, antithyroid drugs for less than 3 months. Researchers made the TCR library from RNA that was extracted from PBMCs. Worth noting for this clonotype: Its specificity is not known.

The CDR3 is 18 residues long. The V gene's germline CDR1 is SGHAT and CDR2 FQNNGV. The V end was cut by 4 bases, the J end by 12 bases, with 33 bases between. These data also formed part of another study, on T cells in Graves' hyperthyroidism and ophthalmopathy.

This sample comprised peripheral blood mononuclear cells (PBMCs), obtained at new diagnosis, from a patient treated with antithyroid drugs. This receptor was obtained from a woman aged 18-29 years with Graves disease. The chain links TRBV11-2 to TRBJ1-1; D is possibly TRBD1 (5 bases). The CDR3 DNA follows: TGTGCCAGCAGCTCCCTCTCACCCCCTCGTCCCGGGACGTTGTTACCTTTCTTT. This translates into CASSSLSPPRPGTLLPFF.